This TCR beta chain was profiled in a study of early T cells in non-severe SARS-CoV-2 infection. Whole-study context: The study sequenced bulk RNA from unsorted whole blood, with chains unpaired.

Broader study findings: Matching against VDJdb likely underestimated virus-specific expansions, favoring anti-spike CD8.

This clonotype was counted many times. Its antigen is unknown. The germline gives CDR1 MDHEN, CDR2 SYDVKM. With 5 bases clipped from V and 2 bases from J, the junction kept 3 bases outside the gene matches. This CDR3 spans 14 amino acids. In the library, individual cDNA molecules carried attached unique molecular identifiers. TCRdb recomputed calls from the 5' RACE reads with MiXCR, one row per CDR3 protein. The repertoire holds fewer than 85,000 distinct CDR3 sequences, with less than 15% as singletons. This receptor was identified in an adult who was a healthcare worker with PCR-confirmed SARS-CoV-2 infection or an uninfected control (not recorded which). V usage is TRBV28 and J usage is TRBJ2-7, with 10 nucleotides matching TRBD1. The material sequenced was whole blood. The CDR3 sequence: CASSTGQGAYEQYF. The CDR3 DNA follows: TGTGCCAGCAGTACCGGACAGGGGGCCTACGAGCAGTACTTC. Full variable domain (missing parts from reference TRBV28 and TRBJ2-7): DVKVTQSSRYLVKRTGEKVFLECVQDMDHENMFWYRQDPGLGLRLIYFSYDVKMKEKGDIPEGYSVSREKKERFSLILESASTNQTSMYLCASSTGQGAYEQYFGPGTRLTVT.